The clone carrying this T cell receptor (beta chain) was recorded a few times. This record belongs to a study of blood T cell repertoires in COVID-19. At the level of the study: Acute and convalescent COVID-19 samples came from the United States, Italy and Spain. Sources were T cells, B-cell-depleted T cells, or PBMCs; the material itself was cDNA or gDNA.

Original handling: Estimates of nucleated cell counts were drawn from the amplification of reference gene primers. Clones were read by immunoSEQ multiplex PCR, and TCRdb kept only the in-frame ones, dropping some. The DNA was the basis for D and trimming; V, J and clone size are from that table. The sample yields 20,000 to 25,000 clones, under 90% seen once. There are 14 residues in the CDR3. Germline CDR1 GTSNPN, CDR2 SVGIG (reference sequence). V lost 6 bases to trimming and J lost 5 bases, with 20 bases between them. This clonotype was obtained from a man aged 45-65 years with active COVID-19. Source material: peripheral blood. The rearrangement joins TRBV30 to TRBJ2-7; D perhaps matches TRBD2 (6 bases). CDR3 bases: TGTGCCTGTTCCCGCCCCGGGGAGGCCCACGAGCAGTACTTC. It yields the protein CACSRPGEAHEQYF.